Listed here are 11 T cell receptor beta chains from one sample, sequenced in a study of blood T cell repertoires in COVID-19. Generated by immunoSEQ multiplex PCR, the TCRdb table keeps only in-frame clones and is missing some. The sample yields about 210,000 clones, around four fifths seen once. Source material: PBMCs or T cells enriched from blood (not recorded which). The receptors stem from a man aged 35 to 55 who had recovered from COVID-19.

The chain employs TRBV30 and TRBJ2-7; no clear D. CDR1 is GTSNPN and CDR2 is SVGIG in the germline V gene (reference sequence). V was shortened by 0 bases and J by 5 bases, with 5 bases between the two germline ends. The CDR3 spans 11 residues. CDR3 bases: TGTGCCTGGAGTGTGAGTGACGAGCAGTACTTC. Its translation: CAWSVSDEQYF.

CDR3 in DNA: TGCGCCAGCAGCCAAGATTACTACGAGCAGTACTTC. It codes for CASSQDYYEQYF. The chain joins TRBV4-1 to TRBJ2-7; D uncertain. Germline V lookup: CDR1 MGHRA, CDR2 YSYEKL. The CDR3 has 12 residues. The V end was cut by 0 bases, the J end by 3 bases, with 3 bases between.

In DNA, the CDR3 is TGTGCCAGCTCACCGTCGGAGGACAATGAGCAGTTCTTC. This translates into CASSPSEDNEQFF. The gene calls are TRBV18 and TRBJ2-1, with D maybe TRBD2 (5 bases). This CDR3 is built from 13 residues. The ends were cut back, 3 bases at V and 5 bases at J, with 8 bases in the middle. Germline V gene lookup returns CDR1 KGHSH and CDR2 LQKENI.

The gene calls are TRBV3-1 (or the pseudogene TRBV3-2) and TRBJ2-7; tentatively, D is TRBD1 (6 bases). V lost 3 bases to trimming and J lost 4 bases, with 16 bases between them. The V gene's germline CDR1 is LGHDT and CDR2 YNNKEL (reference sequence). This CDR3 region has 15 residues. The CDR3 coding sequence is TGTGCCAGCAGCCAGGGGGCAATATCCTTTTACGAGCAGTACTTC. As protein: CASSQGAISFYEQYF.

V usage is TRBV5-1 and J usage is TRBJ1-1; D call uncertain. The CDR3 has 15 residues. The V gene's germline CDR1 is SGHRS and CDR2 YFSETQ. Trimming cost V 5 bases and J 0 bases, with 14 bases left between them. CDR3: CASRYTAGMNTEAFF. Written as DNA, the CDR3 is TGCGCCAGCAGGTATACGGCAGGCATGAACACTGAAGCTTTCTTT.

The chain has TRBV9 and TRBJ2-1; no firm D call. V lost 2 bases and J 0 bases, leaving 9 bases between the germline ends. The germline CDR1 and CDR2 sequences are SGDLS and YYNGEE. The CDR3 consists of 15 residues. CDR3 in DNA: TGTGCCAGCAGCGTTCTAGTGGGCTCCTACAATGAGCAGTTCTTC. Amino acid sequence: CASSVLVGSYNEQFF. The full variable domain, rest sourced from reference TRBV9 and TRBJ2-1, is DSGVTQTPKHLITATGQRVTLRCSPRSGDLSVYWYQQSLDQGLQFLIQYYNGEERAKGNILERFSAQQFPDLHSELNLSSLELGDSALYFCASSVLVGSYNEQFFGPGTRLTVL.

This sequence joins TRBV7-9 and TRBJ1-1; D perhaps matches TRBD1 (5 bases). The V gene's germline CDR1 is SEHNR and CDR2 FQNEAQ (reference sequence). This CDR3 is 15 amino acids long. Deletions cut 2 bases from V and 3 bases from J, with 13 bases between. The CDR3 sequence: CASSLLGQGDTEAFF. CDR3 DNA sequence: TGTGCCAGCAGCTTATTAGGTCAGGGCGACACTGAAGCTTTCTTT.

The CDR3 loop is CASSPGDVAPRDTIELSYNEQFF. The CDR3 DNA reads as TGTGCCAGCAGTCCTGGGGATGTGGCCCCTCGGGACACCATCGAATTGTCCTACAATGAGCAGTTCTTC. J is TRBJ2-1 and V is TRBV6-6; weak D call: TRBD1 (6 bases). V lost 5 bases, J lost 1 base, and 36 bases lay in between. Germline V lookup: CDR1 MNHNY, CDR2 SVGAGI (reference sequence). CDR3 size: 23 residues.

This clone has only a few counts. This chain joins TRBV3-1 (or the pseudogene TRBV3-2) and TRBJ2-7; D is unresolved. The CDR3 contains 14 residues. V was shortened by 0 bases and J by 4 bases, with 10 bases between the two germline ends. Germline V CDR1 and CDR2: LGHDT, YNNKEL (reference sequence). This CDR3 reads CASSQDGPMYEQYF. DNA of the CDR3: TGTGCCAGCAGCCAAGATGGGCCGATGTACGAGCAGTACTTC.

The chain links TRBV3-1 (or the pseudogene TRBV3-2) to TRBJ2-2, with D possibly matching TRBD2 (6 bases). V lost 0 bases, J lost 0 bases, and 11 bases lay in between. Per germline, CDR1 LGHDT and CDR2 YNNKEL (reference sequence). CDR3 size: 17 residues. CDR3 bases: TGTGCCAGCAGCCAAGAAGTGGGACTTCCGAACACCGGGGAGCTGTTTTTT. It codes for CASSQEVGLPNTGELFF.

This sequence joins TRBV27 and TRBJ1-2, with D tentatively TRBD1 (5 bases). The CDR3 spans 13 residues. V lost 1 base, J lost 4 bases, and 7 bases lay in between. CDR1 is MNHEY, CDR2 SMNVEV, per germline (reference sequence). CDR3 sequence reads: CASSLWGGYGYTF. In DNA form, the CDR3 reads TGTGCCAGCAGTTTATGGGGGGGCTATGGCTACACCTTC.